This T cell receptor beta chain was sequenced in a study of cytomegalovirus exposure and HLA in healthy donors. General study results and limits: Three CMV-associated chains were confirmed in vitro to be specific for CMV antigens. Several of the most significant clusters were apparently associated with common viral pathogens in a later analysis. Prediction of most subjects' HLA-A and HLA-B alleles by TCR beta sequences was reportedly accurate.

The CDR3 spans 13 residues. Trimming cost V 6 bases and J 5 bases; bases outside gene matches: 5. The V gene's germline CDR1 is LGHNA and CDR2 YNFKEQ. A note on this clone: Its antigen remains unknown.

A multiplex PCR was run with 60 Vbeta primers and 13 Jbeta primers. Sequenced by immunoSEQ multiplex PCR; TCRdb stores in-frame clones only, minus some. Of some 120,000 clones listed, 65% are singletons. Participants comprised healthy donors of bone marrow. The sequenced material came from PBMCs. The source is a woman in her thirties or forties in good health and CMV-seropositive. The chain has TRBV4-2 and TRBJ2-5, with TRBD1 matching over 8 bases. The CDR3 DNA is TGTGCCAGCAGGGACAGGGCCGGGGAGACCCAGTACTTC. As protein: CASRDRAGETQYF.